Listed below are T cell receptor beta chains from one sample, sequenced in a study of T cells in localized non-small cell lung cancer. The protocol was immunoSEQ multiplex PCR, while the TCRdb copy is restricted to in-frame clones and leaves out a portion. The table records 25,000 to 35,000 clones, around 77% of them present only once. This specimen was peripheral blood, taken before any cancer treatment. These receptors originate from a male donor aged 60 or over with stage III squamous cell lung carcinoma. The CDR3 runs from the conserved cysteine through the conserved F or W. D genes are given only for firm matches. Clone size is stated in some rows and not others, as once, few, many or a class when expanded.

d_call j_call clone_size v_call cdr3_nt cdr3_aa
TRBD1 TRBJ2-1 NA TRBV6-5 TGTGCCAGCAGCAGGGACAGGTACAATGAGCAGTTCTTC CASSRDRYNEQFF
NA TRBJ1-2 NA TRBV28 TGTGCCAGCAGTTCCACACGAGGAGACTATGGCTACACCTTC CASSSTRGDYGYTF
NA TRBJ1-2 NA TRBV19 TGTGCCAGTAACCAGGGTTATGGCTACACCTTC CASNQGYGYTF
TRBD1 TRBJ2-1 few TRBV6-5 TGTGCCAGCAGTAGGACAGGGAACCCCTACAATGAGCAGTTCTTC CASSRTGNPYNEQFF
NA TRBJ2-1 NA TRBV7-2 TGTGCCAGCAGCTTCGCGGACTATCACAATGAGCAGTTCTTC CASSFADYHNEQFF
TRBD1 TRBJ1-1 NA TRBV2 TGTGCCAGCACTGCTTTGACAGGGAGGGACACTGAAGCTTTCTTT CASTALTGRDTEAFF
NA TRBJ2-2 NA TRBV5-1 TGCGCCAGCAGCCCAGACAGTTCCGGGGAGCTGTTTTTT CASSPDSSGELFF
NA TRBJ2-5 NA TRBV5-6 TGTGCCAGCACCCTGGAGTACCAAGAGACCCAGTACTTC CASTLEYQETQYF
TRBD2 TRBJ2-5 NA TRBV10-3 TGTGCCATCAGTGGGACTAGCGGGGGCCAAGAGACCCAGTACTTC CAISGTSGGQETQYF
NA TRBJ2-5 NA TRBV19 TGTGCCAGTAGTATGGGGGAGACCCAGTACTTC CASSMGETQYF
TRBD1 TRBJ1-5 NA TRBV2 TGTGCCAGCGGACAGGGGGGCAATCAGCCCCAGCATTTT CASGQGGNQPQHF
NA TRBJ1-5 NA TRBV19 TGTGCCAGTAGTATAGCGGGCAGTTGGTATAGCAATCAGCCCCAGCATTTT CASSIAGSWYSNQPQHF
TRBD1 TRBJ2-2 NA TRBV15 TGTGCCACCAGCGGCGAGACAGGGTCGAACACCGGGGAGTTGTTTTTT CATSGETGSNTGELFF
NA TRBJ1-5 NA TRBV18 TGTGCCAGCTCAAACTCGGGGGTGGATCAGCCCCAGCATTTT CASSNSGVDQPQHF
TRBD2 TRBJ2-7 NA TRBV19 TGTGCCAGTAGTATAGAAGGCGGGAGGTACTACGAGCAGTACTTC CASSIEGGRYYEQYF
NA TRBJ1-1 NA TRBV7-2 TGTGCCAGCAGATGGGGGCGAACTGAAGCTTTCTTT CASRWGRTEAFF
NA TRBJ1-5 NA TRBV19 TGTGCCAGTAGGACAGGATATAGCAATCAGCCCCAGCATTTT CASRTGYSNQPQHF
NA TRBJ1-1 NA TRBV16 TGTGCCAGCAGCCAATCAGGGGGAGGCACTGAAGCTTTCTTT CASSQSGGGTEAFF
NA TRBJ1-1 few TRBV19 TGTGCCAGTAGTATCTGGGCCTTGAACACTGAAGCTTTCTTT CASSIWALNTEAFF
NA TRBJ1-4 NA TRBV7-2 TGTGCCAGCAGCTTAAGGCTCGGCCAGGGGTCTTTTGGGGAAAAACTGTTTTTT CASSLRLGQGSFGEKLFF
NA TRBJ2-3 once TRBV7-2 TGTGCCAGCAGCGATCGACAGGGAGGGGGCTCCACAGATACGCAGTATTTT CASSDRQGGGSTDTQYF
TRBD1 TRBJ2-5 NA TRBV4-1 TGCGCCAGCAGCCAAGTGACAGGGTTGGAGACCCAGTACTTC CASSQVTGLETQYF
NA TRBJ2-3 NA TRBV5-1 TGCGCCAGCAGCTTGACAGGCGTAAGCACAGATACGCAGTATTTT CASSLTGVSTDTQYF
NA TRBJ1-3 NA TRBV4-3 TGCGCCAGCAGCCAAGATGCAGGGAGCTCTGGAAACACCATATATTTT CASSQDAGSSGNTIYF
NA TRBJ2-1 NA TRBV9 TGTGCCAGCAGTGTACTAGAGAATTACAATGAGCAGTTCTTC CASSVLENYNEQFF
TRBD2 TRBJ2-3 NA TRBV27 TGTGCCAGCAGTTCGGGACTAGCGGGAACGGATACGCAGTATTTT CASSSGLAGTDTQYF
TRBD1 TRBJ2-1 NA TRBV7-2 TGTGCCAGCAGACCGGACAGGGGGTCCTACAATGAGCAGTTCTTC CASRPDRGSYNEQFF
TRBD2 TRBJ2-5 NA TRBV9 TGTGCCAGCAGCGTAGGGGCGGGAGAGAACCAAGAGACCCAGTACTTC CASSVGAGENQETQYF
NA TRBJ1-2 NA TRBV6-6 TGTGCCAGCGGCATGTCCTATGGCTACACCTTC CASGMSYGYTF
NA TRBJ1-4 NA TRBV19 TGTGCCAGTATAAGGACTGGGACGGGTAATGAAAAACTGTTTTTT CASIRTGTGNEKLFF
NA TRBJ2-7 NA TRBV5-4 TGTGCCAGCAGCTCCGCCTACGAGCAGTACTTC CASSSAYEQYF
TRBD1 TRBJ1-6 NA TRBV27 TGTGCCAGCGCTCCCCCGGGACAGGGGGTCTATAATTCACCCCTCCACTTT CASAPPGQGVYNSPLHF
NA TRBJ1-6 NA TRBV7-2 TGTGCCAGCAGCGCCCAGGGGACCACCTATAATTCACCCCTCCACTTT CASSAQGTTYNSPLHF
NA TRBJ2-2 NA TRBV14 TGTGCCAGCAGCCAAGCCCTAGCGTTCACCGGGGAGCTGTTTTTT CASSQALAFTGELFF
TRBD1 TRBJ1-5 once TRBV19 TGTGCCAGTATCGACAGGGCTGTGGGTCAGCCCCAGCATTTT CASIDRAVGQPQHF
NA TRBJ2-2 NA TRBV7-9 TGTGCCAGCAGCTTCGAGACAGGAGATACCGGGGAGCTGTTTTTT CASSFETGDTGELFF
NA TRBJ2-1 NA TRBV7-6 TGTGCCAGCAGCTTAGGGGCAGGGGATGAGCAGTTCTTC CASSLGAGDEQFF
NA TRBJ2-7 once TRBV7-2 TGTGCCAGCAGCTTAGGCTTTTACGAGCAGTACTTC CASSLGFYEQYF
TRBD2 TRBJ2-7 NA TRBV28 TGTGCCAGCAGTTTCGGACTAGAGGGTTACGAGCAGTACTTC CASSFGLEGYEQYF
TRBD1 TRBJ1-2 NA TRBV6-5 TGTGCCAGCAGTAAGACAGGGAGGGACTACACCTTC CASSKTGRDYTF